This paragraph reports one T cell receptor beta chain. The entry originates in a study of blood T cell repertoires in COVID-19. Across the whole study: Collection of acute and convalescent COVID-19 samples took place in the United States, Italy and Spain.

The CDR3 covers 14 residues. V was cut by 5 bases and J by 7 bases, with 17 bases left in between. The germline V gene encodes CDR1 SEHNR and CDR2 FQNEAQ (reference sequence). In the original workflow: Using reference gene primer amplification, nucleated cell counts were estimated. Clones were read by immunoSEQ multiplex PCR, and TCRdb kept only the in-frame ones, dropping some. That table gives V, J and clone size, and the DNA gave D and trimming. The repertoire holds 100,000 to 150,000 clones, with approximately 87% as singletons. The sample consisted of peripheral blood. This clonotype originated in a woman in her fifties or sixties with acute or convalescent COVID-19. J is TRBJ1-1 and V is TRBV7-9, with D perhaps TRBD1 (6 bases). In nucleotides, the CDR3 is TGTGCCAGCAGCCCGACTTTAGGACAGAATGAAGCTTTCTTT. Translation: CASSPTLGQNEAFF. Together with reference TRBV7-9 and TRBJ1-1, the CDR3 gives the full variable domain: DTGVSQNPRHKITKRGQNVTFRCDPISEHNRLYWYRQTLGQGPEFLTYFQNEAQLEKSRLLSDRFSAERPKGSFSTLEIQRTEQGDSAMYLCASSPTLGQNEAFFGQGTRLTVV.